These 28 T cell receptor beta chains were all obtained from the same sample, sequenced in a study of spatial heterogeneity in lung cancer. Whole-study results and caveats: Mutation counts in tumors were tracked by counts of expanded intratumoral alpha and beta TCRs.

The time point was: sample taken at primary tumor resection. Their antigen targets remain unknown. TCRdb passed the 5' RACE reads through MiXCR, listing each CDR3 protein once. The repertoire holds fewer than 20,000 distinct CDR3 sequences, with approximately 6.5% as singletons. This specimen consisted of lung tumor tissue, obtained at surgery. The receptors here all came from a female donor with early-stage non-small cell lung cancer.

There are many counts of this clonotype. The chain employs TRBV6-2 or TRBV6-3 and TRBJ1-5; 8 nucleotides line up with TRBD1. The CDR3 spans 17 residues. Germline V gives CDR1 MNHEY, CDR2 SVGEGT. The J segment lost 0 bases and the V segment lost 6 bases, leaving 10 bases of the junction unmatched. CDR3 DNA: TGTGCCAGCAGACCGGGACAGGTTCGTCATAGCAATCAGCCCCAGCATTTT. Protein: CASRPGQVRHSNQPQHF.

This sequence joins TRBV5-4 and TRBJ2-5; 7 bases map to TRBD2. After removal of 0 bases from V and 2 bases from J, the junction contained 4 bases not matched to a gene. Germline V gene lookup returns CDR1 SGHNT and CDR2 YYREEE (reference sequence). CDR3 length: 15 amino acids. The CDR3 DNA follows: TGTGCCAGCAGCTTGGTGCCAGCGGGGCAAGAGACCCAGTACTTC. Translation gives CASSLVPAGQETQYF.

Many counts were recorded for this clonotype. The chain couples TRBV9 to TRBJ2-3, with D perhaps matching TRBD2 (5 bases). The V and J ends lost 4 bases and 3 bases respectively, with 9 bases between them. The CDR3 is 13 amino acids. Looked up from germline, CDR1 is SGDLS and CDR2 is YYNGEE. The CDR3 here is CASSIGITDTQYF. CDR3 bases: TGTGCCAGCAGCATCGGGATAACAGATACGCAGTATTTT.

In this sample, this clonotype turned up many times. The V gene is TRBV5-1, the J gene TRBJ2-4; unclear D gene. The germline CDR1 and CDR2 sequences are SGHRS and YFSETQ. The CDR3 contains 17 residues. Trimming removed 1 base at V and 0 bases at J, with 14 bases between. CDR3 residues: CASSLTAPEPAKNIQYF. DNA of the CDR3: TGCGCCAGCAGCTTGACGGCCCCCGAGCCAGCCAAAAACATTCAGTACTTC. Variable domain in full (rest from reference TRBV5-1 and TRBJ2-4): KAGVTQTPRYLIKTRGQQVTLSCSPISGHRSVSWYQQTPGQGLQFLFEYFSETQRNKGNFPGRFSGRQFSNSRSEMNVSTLELGDSALYLCASSLTAPEPAKNIQYFGAGTRLSVL.

The rearrangement links TRBV7-9 to TRBJ2-5; no reliable D call. Germline assignment: CDR1 SEHNR and CDR2 FQNEAQ (reference sequence). Trimming shortened V by 1 base and J by 2 bases, and 11 bases separated the two germline ends. This CDR3 has 15 amino acids. The CDR3 loop reads CASSLVGGPQETQYF. The CDR3 coding sequence is TGTGCCAGCAGCTTAGTCGGTGGGCCGCAAGAGACCCAGTACTTC.

This clonotype has more than one count but fewer than ten. The chain combines TRBV12-5 with TRBJ1-4; no reliable D call. This CDR3 is 13 amino acids long. Per germline, CDR1 LGHNT and CDR2 FRNRAP. The V end was cut by 5 bases, the J end by 10 bases, with 14 bases between. The CDR3 is CASGRWTDGKLFF. CDR3 in DNA: TGTGCTAGTGGTCGCTGGACCGACGGAAAACTGTTTTTT. Combining the CDR3 with reference TRBV12-5 and TRBJ1-4 gives the whole variable domain DARVTQTPRHKVTEMGQEVTMRCQPILGHNTVFWYRQTMMQGLELLAYFRNRAPLDDSGMPKDRFSAEMPDATLATLKIQPSEPRDSAVYFCASGRWTDGKLFFGSGTQLSVL.

There are many counts of this clonotype. Relative to the germline gene, one junction end is altered; a read error may explain this. J is TRBJ2-3 and V is TRBV12-3 or TRBV12-4, with D hard to call. CDR3 size: 11 residues. CDR3 region: CVSTSADTQYF. The CDR3 bases are TGTGTCAGCACCTCGGCGGATACGCAGTATTTT.

This clonotype was observed many times. V is TRBV3-1 and J is TRBJ2-7; 8 bases line up with TRBD1. With 5 bases clipped from V and 3 bases from J, the junction kept 12 bases outside the gene matches. The CDR3 runs to 16 residues. The germline V gene has CDR1 LGHDT and CDR2 YNNKEL (reference sequence). The CDR3 loop reads CASSDHSRQGNYEQYF. Here the CDR3 DNA reads TGTGCCAGCAGCGATCACTCCAGACAGGGGAACTACGAGCAGTACTTC.

This clonotype has at least ten counts. The rearrangement joins TRBV9 to TRBJ2-1; 9 bases fit TRBD1. The CDR3 sequence is 15 residues long. Germline trimming cut 0 bases from V and 3 bases from J; bases unmatched to any gene: 1. Germline CDR1 is SGDLS and CDR2 is YYNGEE. CDR3 residues: CASSVGDRVYNEQFF. CDR3 coding DNA: TGTGCCAGCAGCGTAGGGGACAGGGTCTACAATGAGCAGTTCTTC.

This clonotype was seen ten or more times. The rearrangement uses TRBV6-6 and TRBJ1-5; possibly TRBD1 for D (5 bases). V dropped 7 bases and J dropped 0 bases, with 7 bases sitting between them. Germline CDR1 reads MNHNY; CDR2 reads SVGAGI (reference sequence). The CDR3 is 13 residues long. The CDR3 DNA sequence: TGTGCCAGCACTGGGACTAGCAATCAGCCCCAGCATTTT. Protein product: CASTGTSNQPQHF.

This clonotype was recorded many times. The gene calls are TRBV7-2 and TRBJ2-1; D ambiguous. V lost 0 bases and J lost 9, with 18 bases in between. The CDR3 has 16 amino acids. Germline V gene lookup returns CDR1 SGHTA and CDR2 FQGNSA. As DNA, the CDR3 is TGTGCCAGCAGCTTAGCACCGGCTCAGAGGTCGGGTGAGCAGTTCTTC. Translation gives CASSLAPAQRSGEQFF.

This clonotype showed up many times. The chain couples TRBV6-1 to TRBJ2-1; D remains unclear. The CDR3 loop spans 13 amino acids. Germline V gene lookup returns CDR1 MNHNS and CDR2 SASEGT. V lost 8 bases, J lost 3 bases, and 11 bases lay in between. Here the CDR3 DNA reads TGTGCCAGCCGCCTTTTAAACTACAATGAGCAGTTCTTC. The encoded protein is CASRLLNYNEQFF.

This clonotype was detected ten times or more. The chain combines TRBV20-1 with TRBJ2-2; D is undetermined. With 6 bases removed from V and 2 bases from J, the gap between germline ends came to 13 bases. From germline, CDR1 is DFQATT and CDR2 SNEGSKA (reference sequence). The CDR3 is made up of 14 amino acids. CDR3 residues: CSARGRSNTGELFF. Written as DNA, the CDR3 is TGCAGTGCCCGCGGCCGCTCTAACACCGGGGAGCTGTTTTTT.

This clonotype was observed at least ten times. The chain carries TRBV28 and TRBJ2-2; 7 bases fit TRBD2. CDR3 length: 16 amino acids. Germline values: CDR1 MDHEN, CDR2 SYDVKM. The trim removed 3 bases at V and 5 bases at J, leaving 9 bases unmatched. Here the CDR3 DNA reads TGTGCCAGCAGTTTGAGCATAGGCGGGAGTACCGGGGAGCTGTTTTTT. Residues: CASSLSIGGSTGELFF.

This clonotype was detected a few times. CDR3 bases: TGCGCCAGCAGCTTGACCAGGGGGCCGAGCGAAAAACTGTTTTTT. It translates to CASSLTRGPSEKLFF. V is TRBV5-1 and J is TRBJ1-4; 8 bases match TRBD1. CDR1 and CDR2 (germline): SGHRS, YFSETQ. The CDR3 has 15 amino acids. The V gene end was trimmed by 1 base and the J gene end by 8 bases; junction bases not matched to a gene: 7.

This clonotype is medium-sized within its sample. The rearrangement links TRBV9 to TRBJ1-1; 7 nucleotides match TRBD1. Looked up from germline, CDR1 is SGDLS and CDR2 is YYNGEE. CDR3 length: 15 residues. V dropped 5 bases and J dropped 4; count of bases not matched to a gene: 11. The CDR3 protein is CASSTTGKAGTEAFF. The CDR3 DNA is TGTGCCAGCAGTACGACAGGGAAGGCGGGCACTGAAGCTTTCTTT.

This clonotype was observed a handful of times. This sequence joins TRBV20-1 and TRBJ1-1; D is possibly TRBD1 (5 bases). The V and J ends lost 5 bases and 4 bases respectively, with 14 bases between them. Germline CDR1 is DFQATT and CDR2 is SNEGSKA (reference sequence). This CDR3 has 13 amino acids. CDR3 bases: TGCAGTGCTGCCCCCCCAGGGATCACTGAAGCTTTCTTT. Translation: CSAAPPGITEAFF.

The table lists this clonotype with a few counts. This chain uses TRBV20-1 with TRBJ2-2; 7 nucleotides line up with TRBD2. J was trimmed by 1 base and V by 0 bases; bases with no gene match: 5. The CDR3 runs to 16 residues. Germline V lookup: CDR1 DFQATT, CDR2 SNEGSKA (reference sequence). CDR3 DNA sequence: TGCAGTGCTAGAGATGAACGGGGGGAGAACACCGGGGAGCTGTTTTTT. As protein: CSARDERGENTGELFF.

At least ten counts were recorded for this clonotype. The rearrangement links TRBV9 to TRBJ1-6; possibly TRBD1 for D (5 bases). The V gene lost 3 bases and the J gene lost 9 bases, with 19 bases spanning the gap. This CDR3 region has 16 residues. Germline CDR1 and CDR2: SGDLS and YYNGEE. This chain's CDR3 is CASSGGSPWVRSPLHF. In nucleotides, the CDR3 is TGTGCCAGCAGCGGGGGGAGCCCTTGGGTTCGTTCACCCCTCCACTTT.

A note on this clonotype: A read error may explain this, as a much larger clone is one base away. V is TRBV5-1 and J is TRBJ2-5, with D hard to call. The CDR3 is 11 residues long. Germline lookup yields CDR1 SGHRS and CDR2 YFSETQ. Trimming removed 3 bases at V and 4 bases at J, with 4 bases between. Here the CDR3 reads CASSYPETQYF. The CDR3 region has the DNA TGCGCCAGCAGCTACCCAGAGACCCAGTACTTC.

CDR3 nucleotide sequence: TGCGCCAGCAGCCCAGGGTACAGGGGCCATTCACCCCTCCACTTT. This translates into CASSPGYRGHSPLHF. The rearrangement joins TRBV4-1 to TRBJ1-6, with 7 bases matching TRBD1. Germline loops: CDR1 MGHRA, CDR2 YSYEKL. The trim removed 4 bases at V and 8 bases at J, leaving 8 bases unmatched. CDR3 length: 15 amino acids.

This clonotype occurred many times. The CDR3: CASIDIRAPNEQFF. The CDR3 DNA sequence: TGTGCCAGCATTGACATCAGGGCCCCCAATGAGCAGTTCTTC. The V gene is TRBV3-1, the J gene TRBJ2-1, with D possibly being TRBD1 (5 bases). V was clipped by 7 bases and J by 6 bases, with 16 bases between them. Looked up from germline, CDR1 is LGHDT and CDR2 is YNNKEL (reference sequence). This CDR3 has 14 amino acids.

This clonotype has at least ten counts. The chain is built from TRBV7-6 and TRBJ2-3; D unclear. The CDR3 runs 15 residues. Germline CDR1 and CDR2: SGHVS and FNYEAQ. V dropped 2 bases and J dropped 0 bases, with 9 bases sitting between them. The CDR3 loop reads CASSLNRQSTDTQYF. CDR3 bases: TGTGCCAGCAGCTTAAATCGGCAGAGCACAGATACGCAGTATTTT. Variable domain in full (rest from reference TRBV7-6 and TRBJ2-3): GAGVSQSPRYKVTKRGQDVALRCDPISGHVSLYWYRQALGQGPEFLTYFNYEAQQDKSGLPNDRFSAERPEGSISTLTIQRTEQRDSAMYRCASSLNRQSTDTQYFGPGTRLTVL.

Ten or more counts support this clonotype. This CDR3 is CASSLGSANTGELFF. CDR3 DNA: TGCGCCAGCAGCTTAGGTAGTGCGAACACCGGGGAGCTGTTTTTT. The chain employs TRBV5-1 and TRBJ2-2; no clear D gene. The CDR3 has 15 amino acids. Germline-derived CDR1 and CDR2 are SGHRS and YFSETQ. V was shortened by 2 bases and J by 0 bases, with 8 bases between the two germline ends.

This clonotype was seen ten or more times. V usage is TRBV18 and J usage is TRBJ1-4; D not resolved. Trimming shortened V by 3 bases and J by 5 bases, and 10 bases separated the two germline ends. The CDR3 runs 14 residues. Germline V lookup: CDR1 KGHSH, CDR2 LQKENI. Here the CDR3 DNA reads TGTGCCAGCTCACCGCCATCCCTGAATGAAAAACTGTTTTTT. Translated, it gives CASSPPSLNEKLFF.

CDR3 DNA: TGTGCCAGCAGCAAATGGAAGGACCAGCCCCAGCATTTT. This codes for CASSKWKDQPQHF. The gene calls are TRBV21-1 and TRBJ1-5. TRBV21-1 is reported as a pseudogene. The CDR3 totals 13 residues.

This chain connects TRBV12-3 or TRBV12-4 to TRBJ2-1; TRBD2 agrees at 12 bases. The CDR3 sequence is 14 residues long. V trimming: 4 bases; J trimming: 8 bases; junction bases outside the gene matches: 3. CDR3 DNA sequence: TGTGCCAGCAGTTCTAGCGGGGGGGCCGATGAGCAGTTCTTC. Protein sequence: CASSSSGGADEQFF.

Many counts were recorded for this clonotype. V is TRBV27 and J is TRBJ1-5; D perhaps matches TRBD1 (5 bases). Trimming took 3 bases from V and 6 from J, leaving 12 bases between them. Per the germline V gene, CDR1 is MNHEY and CDR2 is SMNVEV (reference sequence). This CDR3 spans 14 amino acids. CDR3: CASSFKGLRQPQHF. CDR3 nucleotide sequence: TGTGCCAGCAGTTTTAAGGGACTTCGTCAGCCCCAGCATTTT.